Each of the 2 T cell receptor beta chains below was sequenced from the same sample in a study of T cell responses to AZD1222 COVID-19 vaccine. Generated by immunoSEQ multiplex PCR, the TCRdb table keeps only in-frame clones and is missing some. The sample has some 80,000 clones, roughly nine tenths seen once. Sequencing used peripheral blood, obtained on day 0 of AZD1222 vaccination. The receptors originated from an adult in good health.

The chain carries TRBV6-5 and TRBJ2-6; D tentatively fits TRBD1 or TRBD2 (6 bases each). In germline, CDR1 is MNHEY, CDR2 SVGAGI. The CDR3 loop spans 14 amino acids. V dropped 5 bases and J dropped 4 bases, with 9 bases sitting between them. The CDR3 DNA reads as TGTGCCAGCAGTAGGGGGGTCGGGGCCAACGTCCTGACTTTC. Translated: CASSRGVGANVLTF.

This clone was seen a single time. The J gene is TRBJ2-1, the V gene TRBV5-1; the match to TRBD1 covers 9 bases. The CDR3 is 15 amino acids. Germline-derived CDR1 and CDR2 are SGHRS and YFSETQ. The V and J ends lost 5 bases and 3 bases, in that order; junction bases with no gene match: 6. CDR3 nucleotide sequence: TGCGCCAGCAGACCAGCGACAGGGGGCTACAATGAGCAGTTCTTC. Amino acids: CASRPATGGYNEQFF.